This T cell receptor (delta chain) was sequenced in a study of γδ T cells in repeated Plasmodium falciparum infection. Each sorted gammadelta sample had TRG and TRD chains sequenced. TCRdb made new clone calls on the multiplex PCR reads using CATT. The sample includes 75,000 to 95,000 delta-chain clones, 0.95% to 1% of them seen just once. This CDR3 has 15 residues. The germline gives CDR1 GEAIGNYY, CDR2 EKD. Trimming shortened V by 1 base and J by 6 bases, and 17 bases separated the two germline ends. Flow sorting of PBMC yielded separate Vgamma9/Vdelta2+ and Vdelta2-negative gammadelta T cell populations for bulk repertoire analysis. A note on this clone: A far larger clone is only one base removed, so a read error is likely. The sample contains more than one DNA sequence encoding this CDR3.

This receptor was taken from a pool of human donors (malaria-infected and uninfected, not separated). Sequencing used gamma-delta T cells from blood. The J gene is TRDJ1, the V gene TRDV2, with D possibly matching TRDD3 (6 bases). CDR3 sequence reads: CACDTVLGERYKLIF. The CDR3 region has the DNA TGTGCCTGTGACACGGTACTGGGAGAACGCTATAAACTCATCTTT.